This T cell receptor beta chain was profiled in a study of CD8 T cells in ankylosing spondylitis. Each CDR3 protein is one row after TCRdb ran MiXCR on the 5' RACE reads. The sample gives some 840,000 distinct CDR3 sequences, approximately 10% of which show up once; 0.51% is in the top ten. Overall study findings and caveats: Blood of patients with ankylosing spondylitis appeared to be characterized by a TCR beta motif of 8 or 9 highly homologous variants. The study looked at matched synovial fluid samples from ankylosing spondylitis patients. Disease-linked clones were reported to be significantly enriched there. Some of the motif variants had earlier been found in reactive arthritis patients' fluid and blood.

V gave up 0 bases and J gave up 6 bases; unmatched junction bases: 8. CDR1 is LGHNA, CDR2 YNFKEQ, per germline. The CDR3 is 16 amino acids. In regard to this clonotype: Its specificity is unknown.

The genes are TRBV4-2 and TRBJ2-5, with TRBD2 matching over 9 bases. The sequenced sample consisted of blood, either unsorted or a sorted T cell fraction (not recorded which). The TCR was taken from a male donor with ankylosing spondylitis. The CDR3 spells CASSQETSSGRQTQYF. CDR3 DNA: TGTGCCAGCAGCCAAGAGACGTCGAGCGGGAGGCAGACCCAGTACTTC.